Presented here are 17 T cell receptor beta chains from one specimen sequenced in a study of shared clonotypes between healthy human individuals. The data were produced by immunoSEQ multiplex PCR, yet TCRdb's version contains in-frame clones alone and is incomplete. Here the sample spans approximately 2,300,000 clones, approximately 90% being singletons. The sequenced sample was naive CD4+ T cells from PBMCs. As for subset: CD45RA+ positively selected. The source of these receptors is a man aged 18 to 30 in good health. Some clones in this sample may be carry-over from other donors' samples.

This clone was observed once. The chain is built from TRBV14 and TRBJ2-7; no reliable D call. V was shortened by 4 bases and J by 2 bases, with 18 bases between the two germline ends. CDR1 SGHDN and CDR2 FVKESK come from the germline V gene. CDR3 length equals 16 residues. The CDR3, as DNA: TGTGCCAGCAGCCGCCAACCTTTTACTACCACCTACGAGCAGTACTTC. Translating it yields CASSRQPFTTTYEQYF.

Note on this clone: Other DNA sequences from this sample encode an identical CDR3 as well. This chain links TRBV14 with TRBJ2-1, with TRBD2 matching 8 bases. The CDR3 covers 16 residues. Germline CDR1 and CDR2: SGHDN and FVKESK. J was trimmed by 4 bases and V by 0 bases; bases with no gene match: 5. CDR3 region: CASSQDELAGYNEQFF. The CDR3 region has the DNA TGTGCCAGCAGCCAAGATGAGTTAGCGGGGTACAATGAGCAGTTCTTC.

V usage is TRBV5-1 and J usage is TRBJ2-3, with 11 bases matching TRBD2. V lost 7 bases, J lost 5 bases, and 12 bases stayed unmatched. Germline-derived CDR1 and CDR2 are SGHRS and YFSETQ. The CDR3 sequence is 16 residues long. The CDR3 loop is CASRAGTSGRGDTQYF. The CDR3 DNA reads as TGCGCCAGCCGCGCGGGGACTAGCGGAAGGGGAGATACGCAGTATTTT.

The V gene is TRBV28, the J gene TRBJ2-2; weak D call: TRBD2 (7 bases). Between the trimmed V and J ends, which lost 10 bases and 1 base, there was a span of 19 bases. CDR3 length: 16 residues. Germline V CDR1 and CDR2: MDHEN, SYDVKM. DNA for the CDR3: TGTGCCACCCCCCGGGGGGCAAGGTGGAACACCGGGGAGCTGTTTTTT. This codes for CATPRGARWNTGELFF.

This clone was seen only once. Other DNA sequences in the sample encode the same CDR3. The rearrangement uses TRBV7-8 and TRBJ1-1; D call uncertain. V was pared by 2 bases and J by 0 bases, with 4 bases between. The germline V gene encodes CDR1 SGHVS and CDR2 FQNEAQ. CDR3 length: 13 amino acids. This CDR3 is CASSLSLNTEAFF. The CDR3 DNA follows: TGTGCCAGCAGCTTAAGCTTGAACACTGAAGCTTTCTTT.

CDR3 sequence reads: CASRFPTQPSYGYTF. CDR3 sequence (DNA): TGTGCCAGTAGATTCCCAACTCAACCCAGCTATGGCTACACCTTC. This chain links TRBV19 with TRBJ1-2; D remains ambiguous. Deletions cut 6 bases from V and 4 bases from J, with 18 bases between. The CDR3 totals 15 residues. Germline V lookup: CDR1 LNHDA, CDR2 SQIVND (reference sequence).

The J gene is TRBJ1-2, the V gene TRBV11-2, with D maybe TRBD1 (5 bases). V was cut by 4 bases and J by 3 bases, with 18 bases left in between. The CDR3 loop spans 16 amino acids. In germline, CDR1 is SGHAT, CDR2 FQNNGV. The CDR3 is CASSWGRHGYYYGYTF. CDR3 nucleotide sequence: TGTGCCAGCAGCTGGGGCCGGCACGGATACTACTATGGCTACACCTTC.

The genes are TRBV9 and TRBJ1-5, with 7 bases fitting TRBD1. This CDR3 has 15 residues. V was pared by 4 bases and J by 1 base, with 5 bases of the junction left unmatched. Looked up from germline, CDR1 is SGDLS and CDR2 is YYNGEE. The CDR3 DNA is TGTGCCAGCAGCCCGACAGGGCAGAGCAATCAGCCCCAGCATTTT. It encodes CASSPTGQSNQPQHF.

The chain employs TRBV9 and TRBJ2-3, with D tentatively TRBD2 (6 bases). With 4 bases removed from V and 3 bases from J, the gap between germline ends came to 21 bases. CDR1 and CDR2 from the germline V gene are SGDLS and YYNGEE. The CDR3 covers 17 residues. CDR3 sequence reads: CASSPRLVITATDTQYF. Here the CDR3 DNA reads TGTGCCAGCAGCCCGCGACTAGTGATCACCGCTACAGATACGCAGTATTTT.

The chain combines TRBV27 with TRBJ2-7; D is undetermined. The ends were cut back, 3 bases at V and 3 bases at J, with 9 bases in the middle. Germline CDR1 MNHEY, CDR2 SMNVEV (reference sequence). The CDR3 spans 13 residues. CDR3 nucleotides: TGTGCCAGCAGTTTTAAACAGTACTACGAGCAGTACTTC. It is translated as CASSFKQYYEQYF.

This clone was recorded once. This rearrangement joins TRBV11-1 to TRBJ2-2, with 8 bases lining up with TRBD1. This CDR3 is 16 amino acids long. With V trimmed by 3 bases and J by 0 bases, 3 bases remained unmatched. CDR1 and CDR2 (germline): SGHAT, FQDESV (reference sequence). This CDR3 reads CASSFPGGTNTGELFF. The CDR3 DNA reads as TGTGCCAGCAGCTTCCCAGGGGGCACGAACACCGGGGAGCTGTTTTTT.

The chain employs TRBV6-5 and TRBJ2-6; D uncertain. The CDR3 spans 15 residues. V gave up 5 bases and J gave up 0 bases, with 8 bases separating them. The germline V gene encodes CDR1 MNHEY and CDR2 SVGAGI. This CDR3 reads CASSQVGSGANVLTF. In DNA, the CDR3 is TGTGCCAGCAGTCAGGTTGGCTCTGGGGCCAACGTCCTGACTTTC.

The CDR3 loop reads CASRPGQLGNTIYF. The DNA for the CDR3 is TGTGCCAGCAGACCGGGACAGCTTGGAAACACCATATATTTT. V gene TRBV28 combines with J gene TRBJ1-3; 7 bases line up with TRBD1. CDR3 length: 14 amino acids. V lost 6 bases and J lost 3; bases outside the gene matches: 5. Germline V CDR1 and CDR2: MDHEN, SYDVKM.

The chain recombines TRBV5-1 with TRBJ1-3, with 10 bases matching TRBD1. Per the germline V gene, CDR1 is SGHRS and CDR2 is YFSETQ. Trimming removed 3 bases from V and 2 bases from J; junction bases left unmatched: 5. This CDR3 is 16 amino acids long. The CDR3 region is CASSSRDRGPGNTIYF. DNA for the CDR3: TGCGCCAGCAGCTCCCGGGACAGGGGTCCTGGAAACACCATATATTTT.

The V gene is TRBV10-3, the J gene TRBJ2-1, with a possible D match to TRBD1 (6 bases). Trimming removed 10 bases from V and 5 bases from J, with 21 bases in between. CDR1 is ENHRY and CDR2 is SYGVKD in the germline V gene. The CDR3 extends over 15 amino acids. CDR3 protein: CATRWDTRTDNEQFF. The CDR3 DNA sequence: TGTGCCACACGATGGGACACCCGCACGGACAATGAGCAGTTCTTC.

This chain joins TRBV5-1 and TRBJ2-3, with 12 bases identical to TRBD1. Germline CDR1 and CDR2: SGHRS and YFSETQ. Trimming cost V 6 bases and J 1 base; bases outside gene matches: 6. The length of the CDR3 is 16 residues. The CDR3 DNA is TGCGCCAGCACCGTGGGACAGGGGGCCGGCACAGATACGCAGTATTTT. It specifies CASTVGQGAGTDTQYF.

The rearrangement uses TRBV18 and TRBJ2-6; 8 bases are shared with TRBD1. Looked up from germline, CDR1 is KGHSH and CDR2 is LQKENI. J was trimmed by 0 bases and V by 3 bases; bases with no gene match: 7. The CDR3 runs 18 residues. The CDR3 DNA follows: TGTGCCAGCTCACCTGCAACAGGGGGGAGCTCTGGGGCCAACGTCCTGACTTTC. The encoded protein is CASSPATGGSSGANVLTF. Full variable domain (rest looked up from reference TRBV18 and TRBJ2-6): NAGVMQNPRHLVRRRGQEARLRCSPMKGHSHVYWYRQLPEEGLKFMVYLQKENIIDESGMPKERFSAEFPKEGPSILRIQQVVRGDSAAYFCASSPATGGSSGANVLTFGAGSRLTVL.